One T cell receptor beta chain is described in this entry. Its antigen is still unknown. The record originates from a study of cytomegalovirus exposure and HLA in healthy donors. In the study overall: There were 88 million or so unique TCRs (from HLA-typed donors) in an early data release.

Broader study findings: Previously analyzed data showed that most TCR beta V segments were productive at a frequency of about 90% or about 30%. The study had only CMV serostatus as immune exposure information. In a later analysis, most CMV-associated TCR beta chains appeared HLA-restricted.

Both 60 Vbeta primers and 13 Jbeta primers went into the PCR. The table came from immunoSEQ multiplex PCR; TCRdb's copy has only in-frame clones and leaves some out. The sample contains 90,000 to 110,000 clones, less than 70% of which appear only once. V shed 9 bases and J shed 6 bases, with 14 bases lying between them. The CDR3 runs to 13 residues. Germline loops: CDR1 MNHNS, CDR2 SASEGT. The V and J genes are TRBV6-1 and TRBJ1-4; unclear D gene. Source material: PBMCs. The receptor's source is a woman in her seventies in good health and CMV-seropositive. The CDR3 sequence: CASSPLGYEKLFF. Written as DNA, the CDR3 is TGTGCCAGTTCGCCCCTAGGTTATGAAAAACTGTTTTTT.